The 14 T cell receptor beta chains presented below share a single source sample, sequenced in a study of blood T cell repertoires in COVID-19. The repertoire was sequenced with immunoSEQ multiplex PCR; TCRdb's copy has only in-frame clones and lacks some. The sample has 170,000 or so clones; around 84% are singletons. The sample taken for sequencing was peripheral blood. The receptors were sampled from a man in his forties or fifties with active or convalescent COVID-19.

This clone was observed a single time. The J gene is TRBJ1-2, the V gene TRBV28; 8 positions agree with TRBD1. V lost 5 bases and J lost 4; bases outside the gene matches: 6. This CDR3 is 14 amino acids long. Germline-derived CDR1 and CDR2 are MDHEN and SYDVKM. The CDR3 nucleotides are TGTGCCAGCAGTGGGGACAGGCTATCCTATGGCTACACCTTC. Amino acid sequence: CASSGDRLSYGYTF.

This rearrangement joins TRBV19 to TRBJ2-2; 7 nucleotides match TRBD2. Germline V lookup: CDR1 LNHDA, CDR2 SQIVND (reference sequence). V shed 6 bases and J 6 bases; nucleotides not matched to a gene: 10. This CDR3 is built from 15 residues. CDR3 nucleotides: TGTGCCAGTAGGATATTTGGGGGGGACTCCGGGGAGCTGTTTTTT. This encodes CASRIFGGDSGELFF.

The chain combines TRBV30 with TRBJ1-1; TRBD1 matches 8 bases. The CDR3 has 13 amino acids. The germline gives CDR1 GTSNPN, CDR2 SVGIG (reference sequence). V shed 2 bases, J shed 5 bases, and the junction held 4 bases outside the gene matches. The CDR3 loop reads CAWSSTGVTEAFF. CDR3 DNA sequence: TGTGCCTGGAGTTCGACAGGGGTTACTGAAGCTTTCTTT.

To note about this clone: The junction does not match germline at one end; this may be a read error. The chain carries TRBV5-1 and TRBJ1-1; D is undetermined. The germline gives CDR1 SGHRS, CDR2 YFSETQ. The CDR3 totals 12 residues. CDR3 protein: CASSFQNSEAFF. In DNA, the CDR3 is TGCGCCAGCAGCTTTCAGAACAGTGAAGCTTTCTTT.

As for this clone: The sample has other DNA sequences that encode this CDR3 too. The chain combines TRBV19 with TRBJ1-5, with 11 bases identical to TRBD1. The germline V gene has CDR1 LNHDA and CDR2 SQIVND (reference sequence). The CDR3 runs to 15 residues. With V trimmed by 6 bases and J by 7 bases, 8 bases remained unmatched. The CDR3 here is CASRGDRDRGQPQHF. For the CDR3, the DNA is TGTGCCAGTAGGGGGGACCGGGACAGGGGGCAGCCCCAGCATTTT.

This chain uses TRBV3-1 (or the pseudogene TRBV3-2) with TRBJ1-1, with TRBD1 as a possible D gene (6 bases). The CDR3 totals 14 residues. Trimming pared 6 bases from V and 8 bases from J, leaving 19 bases between. Germline lookup yields CDR1 LGHDT and CDR2 YNNKEL (reference sequence). The CDR3 DNA follows: TGTGCCAGCAGATACTCACTGTCCGGGACAGAAGCTTTCTTT. Translating gives CASRYSLSGTEAFF.

The chain is built from TRBV4-1 and TRBJ2-5; D remains unclear. Trimming took off 1 base at V and 1 base at J, with 13 bases between the two ends. This CDR3 spans 16 amino acids. The V gene's germline CDR1 is MGHRA and CDR2 YSYEKL. The CDR3 DNA sequence: TGCGCCAGCAGCCAAGTAGACTTTCGTACCCAAGAGACCCAGTACTTC. Translated: CASSQVDFRTQETQYF.

The chain carries TRBV7-6 and TRBJ1-1; 10 bases fit TRBD1. Germline assignment: CDR1 SGHVS and CDR2 FNYEAQ. The CDR3 has 16 amino acids. V trimming: 6 bases; J trimming: 4 bases; junction bases outside the gene matches: 11. The CDR3 sequence: CASSLTGGWFSTEAFF. In DNA, the CDR3 is TGTGCCAGCAGTTTGACAGGGGGCTGGTTCTCCACTGAAGCTTTCTTT.

The rearrangement links TRBV6-6 to TRBJ1-2; no clear D. V shed 6 bases and J shed 4 bases, with 12 bases lying between them. The CDR3 totals 13 residues. Looked up from germline, CDR1 is MNHNY and CDR2 is SVGAGI (reference sequence). The CDR3 sequence is CASRLEGGYGYTF. The CDR3 DNA reads TGTGCCAGCAGGCTCGAGGGCGGCTATGGCTACACCTTC.

The chain joins TRBV10-3 to TRBJ2-1; 10 nucleotides line up with TRBD2. J was trimmed by 5 bases and V by 10 bases; bases with no gene match: 5. This CDR3 region has 13 residues. Germline assignment: CDR1 ENHRY and CDR2 SYGVKD. Written as DNA, the CDR3 is TGTGCCACAGCGGGGGGGGAGGACAATGAGCAGTTCTTC. Its translation: CATAGGEDNEQFF.

J is TRBJ1-1 and V is TRBV13; a possible D gene is TRBD1 (5 bases). Germline lookup yields CDR1 PRHDT and CDR2 FYEKMQ (reference sequence). The CDR3 totals 14 residues. Trimming took 5 bases from V and 6 from J, leaving 16 bases between them. The CDR3 loop is CASSPRGGTPEAFF. The DNA for the CDR3 is TGTGCCAGCAGCCCTCGAGGAGGGACGCCTGAAGCTTTCTTT.

The chain uses TRBV6-1 and TRBJ2-5; TRBD2 matches at 8 bases. The germline V gene has CDR1 MNHNS and CDR2 SASEGT. This CDR3 region has 17 residues. The junction had 13 bases not matched to a gene; V was cut back by 4 bases and J by 3 bases. CDR3 residues: CASSGAPGGSIEETQYF. As DNA, the CDR3 is TGTGCCAGCAGTGGGGCCCCGGGGGGGTCAATCGAAGAGACCCAGTACTTC.

This clone was counted once. This chain joins TRBV10-3 and TRBJ2-7; D remains ambiguous. The CDR3 loop spans 11 amino acids. V lost 7 bases, J lost 3 bases, and 7 bases lay in between. The V gene's germline CDR1 is ENHRY and CDR2 SYGVKD. In DNA form, the CDR3 reads TGTGCCATCATGGCAGGCTACGAGCAGTACTTC. Translation: CAIMAGYEQYF.

The V gene is TRBV27, the J gene TRBJ1-1; a possible D gene is TRBD1 (6 bases). The CDR3 length is 14 residues. Germline lookup yields CDR1 MNHEY and CDR2 SMNVEV (reference sequence). Trimming stripped 7 bases from V and 1 base from J, with 13 bases between. CDR3 in DNA: TGTGCCAGCAAACTTCCGGGACAGAACACTGAAGCTTTCTTT. It specifies CASKLPGQNTEAFF.